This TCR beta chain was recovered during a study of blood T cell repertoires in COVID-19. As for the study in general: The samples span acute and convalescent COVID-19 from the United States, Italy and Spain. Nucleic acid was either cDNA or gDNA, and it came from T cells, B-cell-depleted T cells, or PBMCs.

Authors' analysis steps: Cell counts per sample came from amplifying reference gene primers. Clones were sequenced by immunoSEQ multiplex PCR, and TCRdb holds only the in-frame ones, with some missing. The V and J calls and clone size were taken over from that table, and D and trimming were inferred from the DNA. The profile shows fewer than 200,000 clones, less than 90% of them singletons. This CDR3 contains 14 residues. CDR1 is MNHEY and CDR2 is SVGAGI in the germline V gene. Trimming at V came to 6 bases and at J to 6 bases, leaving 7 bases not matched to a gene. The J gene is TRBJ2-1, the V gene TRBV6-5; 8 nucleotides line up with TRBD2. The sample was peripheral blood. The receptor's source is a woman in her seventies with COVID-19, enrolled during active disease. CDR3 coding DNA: TGTGCCAGCAGAGCCGGGACTAGGGGCAATGAGCAGTTCTTC. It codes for CASRAGTRGNEQFF.